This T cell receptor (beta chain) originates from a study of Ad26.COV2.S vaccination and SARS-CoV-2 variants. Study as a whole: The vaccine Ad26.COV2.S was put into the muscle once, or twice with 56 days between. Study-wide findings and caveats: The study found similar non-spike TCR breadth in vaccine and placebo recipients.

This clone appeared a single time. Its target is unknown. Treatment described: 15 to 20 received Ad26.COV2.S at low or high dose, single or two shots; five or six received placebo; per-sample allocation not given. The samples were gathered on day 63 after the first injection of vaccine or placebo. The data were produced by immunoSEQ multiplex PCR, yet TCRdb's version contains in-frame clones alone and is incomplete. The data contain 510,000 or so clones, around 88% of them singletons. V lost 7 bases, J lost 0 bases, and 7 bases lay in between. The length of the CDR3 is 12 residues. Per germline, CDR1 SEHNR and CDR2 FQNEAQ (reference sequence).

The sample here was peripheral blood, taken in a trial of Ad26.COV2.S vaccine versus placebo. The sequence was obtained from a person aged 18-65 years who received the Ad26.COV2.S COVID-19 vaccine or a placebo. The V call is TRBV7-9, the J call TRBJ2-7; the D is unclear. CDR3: CASTGVSYEQYF. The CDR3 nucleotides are TGTGCCAGCACTGGGGTCTCCTACGAGCAGTACTTC.